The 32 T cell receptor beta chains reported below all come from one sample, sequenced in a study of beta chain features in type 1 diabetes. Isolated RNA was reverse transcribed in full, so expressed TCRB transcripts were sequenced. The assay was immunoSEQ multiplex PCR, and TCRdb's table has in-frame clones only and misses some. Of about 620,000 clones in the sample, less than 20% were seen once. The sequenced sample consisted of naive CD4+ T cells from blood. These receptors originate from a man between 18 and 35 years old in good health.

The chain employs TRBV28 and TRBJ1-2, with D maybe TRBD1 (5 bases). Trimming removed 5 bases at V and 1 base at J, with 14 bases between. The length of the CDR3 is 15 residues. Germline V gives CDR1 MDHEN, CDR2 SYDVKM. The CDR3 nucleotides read TGTGCCAGCAGTCCACCCCGGGGCGGTAACTATGGCTACACCTTC. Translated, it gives CASSPPRGGNYGYTF.

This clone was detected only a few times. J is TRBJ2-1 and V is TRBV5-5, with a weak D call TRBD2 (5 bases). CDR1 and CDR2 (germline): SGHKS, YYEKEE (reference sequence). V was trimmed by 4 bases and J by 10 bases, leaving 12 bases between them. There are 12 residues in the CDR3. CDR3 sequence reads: CASSHTRREQFF. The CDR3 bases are TGTGCCAGCAGCCACACCCGGAGGGAGCAGTTCTTC.

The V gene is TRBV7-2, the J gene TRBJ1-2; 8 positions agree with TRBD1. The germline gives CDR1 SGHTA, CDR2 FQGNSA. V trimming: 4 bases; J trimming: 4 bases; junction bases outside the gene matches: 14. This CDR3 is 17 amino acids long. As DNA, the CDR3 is TGTGCCAGCAGCTCCACTACTGCGGGGACAGGCAGCTATGGCTACACCTTC. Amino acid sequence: CASSSTTAGTGSYGYTF.

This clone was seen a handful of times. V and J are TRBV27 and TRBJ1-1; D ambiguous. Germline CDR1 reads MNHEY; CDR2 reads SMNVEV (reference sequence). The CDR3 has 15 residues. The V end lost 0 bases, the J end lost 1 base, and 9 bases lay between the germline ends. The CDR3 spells CASSLSYTRNTEAFF. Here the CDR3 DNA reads TGTGCCAGCAGTTTATCATACACGAGGAACACTGAAGCTTTCTTT.

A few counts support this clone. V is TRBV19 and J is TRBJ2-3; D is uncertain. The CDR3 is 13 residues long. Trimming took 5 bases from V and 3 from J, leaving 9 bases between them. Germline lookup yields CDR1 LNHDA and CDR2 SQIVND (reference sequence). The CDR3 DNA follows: TGTGCCAGTAGTCCGCGGATTACAGATACGCAGTATTTT. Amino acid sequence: CASSPRITDTQYF. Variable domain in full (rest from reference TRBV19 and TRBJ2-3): DGGITQSPKYLFRKEGQNVTLSCEQNLNHDAMYWYRQDPGQGLRLIYYSQIVNDFQKGDIAEGYSVSREKKESFPLTVTSAQKNPTAFYLCASSPRITDTQYFGPGTRLTVL.

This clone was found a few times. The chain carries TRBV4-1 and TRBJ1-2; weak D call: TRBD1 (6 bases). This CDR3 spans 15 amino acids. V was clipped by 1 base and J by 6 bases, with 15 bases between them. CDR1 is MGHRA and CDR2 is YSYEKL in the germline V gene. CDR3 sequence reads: CASSQVAGVENGYTF. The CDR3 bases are TGCGCCAGCAGCCAAGTAGCAGGGGTTGAGAATGGCTACACCTTC.

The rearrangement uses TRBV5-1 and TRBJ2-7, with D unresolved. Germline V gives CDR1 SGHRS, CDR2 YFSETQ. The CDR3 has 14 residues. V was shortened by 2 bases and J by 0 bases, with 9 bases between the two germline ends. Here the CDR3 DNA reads TGCGCCAGCAGCTTTTCCCCTAGCTCCTACGAGCAGTACTTC. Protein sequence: CASSFSPSSYEQYF.

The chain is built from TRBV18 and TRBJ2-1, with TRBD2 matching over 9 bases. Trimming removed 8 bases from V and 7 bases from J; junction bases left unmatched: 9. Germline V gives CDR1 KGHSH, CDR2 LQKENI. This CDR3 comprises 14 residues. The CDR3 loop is CASGLTSGPNEQFF. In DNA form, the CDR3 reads TGTGCCAGCGGTTTGACTAGCGGACCGAATGAGCAGTTCTTC.

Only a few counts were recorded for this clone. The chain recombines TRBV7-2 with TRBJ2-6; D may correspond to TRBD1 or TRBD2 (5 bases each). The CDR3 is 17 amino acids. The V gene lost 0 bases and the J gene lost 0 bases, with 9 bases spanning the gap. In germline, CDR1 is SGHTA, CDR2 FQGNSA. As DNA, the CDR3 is TGTGCCAGCAGCTTAGCCCCAGGGAGCTCTGGGGCCAACGTCCTGACTTTC. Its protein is CASSLAPGSSGANVLTF.

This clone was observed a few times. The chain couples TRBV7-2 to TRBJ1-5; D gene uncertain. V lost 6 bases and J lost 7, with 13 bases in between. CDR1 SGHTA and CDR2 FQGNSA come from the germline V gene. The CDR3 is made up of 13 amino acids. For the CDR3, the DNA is TGTGCCAGCAGACGAGGCGGCCAGCAGCCCCAGCATTTT. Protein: CASRRGGQQPQHF. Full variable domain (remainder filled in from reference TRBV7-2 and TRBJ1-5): GAGVSQSPSNKVTEKGKDVELRCDPISGHTALYWYRQSLGQGLEFLIYFQGNSAPDKSGLPSDRFSAERTGGSVSTLTIQRTQQEDSAVYLCASRRGGQQPQHFGDGTRLSIL.

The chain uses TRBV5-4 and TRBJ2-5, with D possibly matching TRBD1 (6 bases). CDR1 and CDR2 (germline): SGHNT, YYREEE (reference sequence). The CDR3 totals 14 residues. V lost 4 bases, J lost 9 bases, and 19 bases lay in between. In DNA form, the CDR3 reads TGTGCCAGCAGCAGGGACACCTCCCAAGTGTCCCAGTACTTC. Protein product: CASSRDTSQVSQYF.

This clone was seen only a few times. CDR3 in amino acids: CASSQRAGFITDTQYF. CDR3 bases: TGTGCCAGCAGCCAAAGAGCGGGTTTCATTACAGATACGCAGTATTTT. The chain recombines TRBV4-2 with TRBJ2-3; D perhaps matches TRBD2 (6 bases). V lost 2 bases to trimming and J lost 3 bases, with 15 bases between them. Germline V gives CDR1 LGHNA, CDR2 YNFKEQ. This CDR3 comprises 16 residues.

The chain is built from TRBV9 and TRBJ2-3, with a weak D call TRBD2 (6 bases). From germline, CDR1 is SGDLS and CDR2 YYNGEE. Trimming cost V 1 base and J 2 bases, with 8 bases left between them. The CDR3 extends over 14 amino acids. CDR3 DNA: TGTGCCAGCAGCGTAACTAGCAACACAGATACGCAGTATTTT. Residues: CASSVTSNTDTQYF.

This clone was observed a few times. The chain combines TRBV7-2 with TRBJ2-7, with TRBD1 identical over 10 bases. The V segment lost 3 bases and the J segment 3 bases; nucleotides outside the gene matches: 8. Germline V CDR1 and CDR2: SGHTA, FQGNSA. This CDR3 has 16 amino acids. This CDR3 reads CASSLGQGIPFYEQYF. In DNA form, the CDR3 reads TGTGCCAGCAGCTTGGGACAGGGGATACCATTCTACGAGCAGTACTTC.

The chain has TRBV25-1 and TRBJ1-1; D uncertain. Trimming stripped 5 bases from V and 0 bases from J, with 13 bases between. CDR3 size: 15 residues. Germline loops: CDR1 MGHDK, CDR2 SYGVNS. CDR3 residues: CASSPWWQMNTEAFF. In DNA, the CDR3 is TGTGCCAGCAGTCCCTGGTGGCAGATGAACACTGAAGCTTTCTTT.

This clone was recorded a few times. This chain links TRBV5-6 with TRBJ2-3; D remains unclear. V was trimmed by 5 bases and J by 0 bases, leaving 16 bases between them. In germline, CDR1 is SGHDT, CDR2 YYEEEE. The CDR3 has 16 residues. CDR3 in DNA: TGTGCCAGCAGAAACGACAAGCGACGTAGCACAGATACGCAGTATTTT. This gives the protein CASRNDKRRSTDTQYF.

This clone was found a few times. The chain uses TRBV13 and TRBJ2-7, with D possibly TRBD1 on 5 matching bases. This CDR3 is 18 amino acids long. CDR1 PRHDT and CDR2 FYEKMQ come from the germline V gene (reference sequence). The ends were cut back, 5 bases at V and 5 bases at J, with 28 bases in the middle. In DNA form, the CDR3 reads TGTGCCAGCAGCCTACCCCCCCAGGGCAGTCGCCTTCGTGACGAGCAGTACTTC. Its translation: CASSLPPQGSRLRDEQYF.

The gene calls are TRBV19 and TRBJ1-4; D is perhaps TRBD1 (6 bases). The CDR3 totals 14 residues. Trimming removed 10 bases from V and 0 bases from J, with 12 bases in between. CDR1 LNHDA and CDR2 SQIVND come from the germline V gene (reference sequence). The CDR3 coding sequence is TGTGCCACGAGGGCAGGGGCAACTAATGAAAAACTGTTTTTT. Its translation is CATRAGATNEKLFF.

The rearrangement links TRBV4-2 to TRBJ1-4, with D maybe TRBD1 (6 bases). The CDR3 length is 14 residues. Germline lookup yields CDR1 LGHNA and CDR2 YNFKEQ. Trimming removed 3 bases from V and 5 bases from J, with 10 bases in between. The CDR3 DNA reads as TGTGCCAGCAGCCAGACAGGAAGCAATGAAAAACTGTTTTTT. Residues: CASSQTGSNEKLFF.

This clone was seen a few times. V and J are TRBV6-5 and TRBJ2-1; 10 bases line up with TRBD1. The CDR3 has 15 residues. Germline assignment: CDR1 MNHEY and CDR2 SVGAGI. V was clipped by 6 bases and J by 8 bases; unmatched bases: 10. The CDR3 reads CASSQTGTGVHEQFF. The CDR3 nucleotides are TGTGCCAGCAGCCAAACCGGGACAGGGGTTCATGAGCAGTTCTTC.

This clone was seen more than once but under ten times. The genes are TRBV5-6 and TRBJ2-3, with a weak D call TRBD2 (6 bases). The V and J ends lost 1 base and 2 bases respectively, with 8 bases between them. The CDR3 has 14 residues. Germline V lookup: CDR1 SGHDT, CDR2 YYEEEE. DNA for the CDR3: TGTGCCAGCAGCTTGTGGGGGGACACAGATACGCAGTATTTT. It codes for CASSLWGDTDTQYF.

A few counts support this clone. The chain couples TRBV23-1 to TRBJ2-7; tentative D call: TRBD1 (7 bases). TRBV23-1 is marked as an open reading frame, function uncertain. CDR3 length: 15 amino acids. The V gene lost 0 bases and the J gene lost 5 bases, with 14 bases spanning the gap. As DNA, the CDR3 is TGCGCCAGCAGTCAATCCTCGGCAGGGGGGAACGAGCAGTACTTC. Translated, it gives CASSQSSAGGNEQYF.

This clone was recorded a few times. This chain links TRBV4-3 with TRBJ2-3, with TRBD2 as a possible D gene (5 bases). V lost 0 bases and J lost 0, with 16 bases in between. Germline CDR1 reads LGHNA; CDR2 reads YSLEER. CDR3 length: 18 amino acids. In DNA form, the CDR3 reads TGCGCCAGCAGCCAAGATAAGCGGAATATTTTCAGCACAGATACGCAGTATTTT. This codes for CASSQDKRNIFSTDTQYF.

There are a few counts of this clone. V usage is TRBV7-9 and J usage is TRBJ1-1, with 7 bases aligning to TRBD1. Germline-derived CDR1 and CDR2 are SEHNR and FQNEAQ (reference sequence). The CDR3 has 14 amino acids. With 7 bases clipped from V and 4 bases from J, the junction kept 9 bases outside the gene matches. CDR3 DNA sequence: TGTGCCAGCACACAACAACAGGGGATCACTGAAGCTTTCTTT. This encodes CASTQQQGITEAFF.

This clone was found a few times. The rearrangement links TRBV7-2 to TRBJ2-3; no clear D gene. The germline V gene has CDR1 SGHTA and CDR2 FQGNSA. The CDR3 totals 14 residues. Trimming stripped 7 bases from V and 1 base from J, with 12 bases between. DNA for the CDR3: TGTGCCAGCAAGGGTGTCGGAGGCACAGATACGCAGTATTTT. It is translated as CASKGVGGTDTQYF.

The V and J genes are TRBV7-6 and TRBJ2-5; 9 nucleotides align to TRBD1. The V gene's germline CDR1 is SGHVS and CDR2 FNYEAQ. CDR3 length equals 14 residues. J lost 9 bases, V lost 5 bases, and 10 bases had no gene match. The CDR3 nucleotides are TGTGCCAGCAGCCCCGGACAGGGGAGGGTGGCCCAGTACTTC. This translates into CASSPGQGRVAQYF.

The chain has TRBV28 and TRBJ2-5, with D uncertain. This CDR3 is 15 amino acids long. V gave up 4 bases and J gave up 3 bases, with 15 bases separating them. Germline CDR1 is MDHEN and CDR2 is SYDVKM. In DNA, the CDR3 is TGTGCCAGCAGTTCTCTGGAATCTTATGAAGAGACCCAGTACTTC. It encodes CASSSLESYEETQYF.

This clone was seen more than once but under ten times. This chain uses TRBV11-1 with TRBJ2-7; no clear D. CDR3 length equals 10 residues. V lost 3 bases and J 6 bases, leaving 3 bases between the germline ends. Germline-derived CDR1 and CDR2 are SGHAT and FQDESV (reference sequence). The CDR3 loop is CASSLVEQYF. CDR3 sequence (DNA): TGTGCCAGCAGCTTGGTCGAGCAGTACTTC. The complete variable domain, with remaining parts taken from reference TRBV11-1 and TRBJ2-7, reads EAEVAQSPRYKITEKSQAVAFWCDPISGHATLYWYRQILGQGPELLVQFQDESVVDDSQLPKDRFSAERLKGVDSTLKIQPAELGDSAMYLCASSLVEQYFGPGTRLTVT.

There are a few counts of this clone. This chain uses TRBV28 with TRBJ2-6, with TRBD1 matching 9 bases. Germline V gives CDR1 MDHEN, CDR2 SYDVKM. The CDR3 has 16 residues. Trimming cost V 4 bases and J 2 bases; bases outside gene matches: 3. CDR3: CASSSGTGTGANVLTF. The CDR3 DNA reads TGTGCCAGCAGTTCCGGGACAGGGACTGGGGCCAACGTCCTGACTTTC.

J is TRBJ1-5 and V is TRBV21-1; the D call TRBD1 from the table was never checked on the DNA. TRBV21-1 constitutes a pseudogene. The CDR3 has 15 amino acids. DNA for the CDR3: TGTGCCAGCAGCAAATTAGGGACAGGGTTTCAGCCCCAGCATTTT. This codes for CASSKLGTGFQPQHF.

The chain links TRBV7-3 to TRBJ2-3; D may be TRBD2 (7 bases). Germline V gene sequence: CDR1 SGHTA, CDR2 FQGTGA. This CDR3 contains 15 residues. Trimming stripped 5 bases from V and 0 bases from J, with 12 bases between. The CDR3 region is CASSPGRGSTDTQYF. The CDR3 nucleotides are TGTGCCAGCAGCCCAGGGAGGGGGAGCACAGATACGCAGTATTTT.

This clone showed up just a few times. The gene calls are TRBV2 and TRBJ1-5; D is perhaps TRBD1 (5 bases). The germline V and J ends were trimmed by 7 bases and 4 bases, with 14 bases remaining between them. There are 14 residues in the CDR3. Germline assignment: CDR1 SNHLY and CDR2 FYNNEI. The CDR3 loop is CASKVEGKNQPQHF. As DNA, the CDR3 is TGTGCCAGCAAGGTGGAGGGGAAAAATCAGCCCCAGCATTTT.